This TCR beta chain was observed in a study of shared clonotypes between healthy human individuals. Whole-study context: Used for every donor were three CD4 naive, three CD4 memory, two CD8 naive and one CD8 memory plate.

The repertoire was sequenced with immunoSEQ multiplex PCR; TCRdb's copy has only in-frame clones and lacks some. The data contain under 2.5 million clones, under 95% of them singletons. The receptor was isolated from a man between 18 and 29 years old in good health. Some clones in this sample may be carry-over from other donors' samples. The sample consisted of naive CD4+ T cells from PBMCs. Subset specified: CD45RA+ positively selected.

The CDR3 spells CAWSVHGSRRTDTQYF. DNA for the CDR3: TGTGCCTGGAGTGTACATGGTAGCAGGCGCACAGATACGCAGTATTTT. The rearrangement links TRBV30 to TRBJ2-3; D unclear. The V gene's germline CDR1 is GTSNPN and CDR2 SVGIG (reference sequence). Trimming stripped 0 bases from V and 1 base from J, with 14 bases between. This CDR3 contains 16 residues.